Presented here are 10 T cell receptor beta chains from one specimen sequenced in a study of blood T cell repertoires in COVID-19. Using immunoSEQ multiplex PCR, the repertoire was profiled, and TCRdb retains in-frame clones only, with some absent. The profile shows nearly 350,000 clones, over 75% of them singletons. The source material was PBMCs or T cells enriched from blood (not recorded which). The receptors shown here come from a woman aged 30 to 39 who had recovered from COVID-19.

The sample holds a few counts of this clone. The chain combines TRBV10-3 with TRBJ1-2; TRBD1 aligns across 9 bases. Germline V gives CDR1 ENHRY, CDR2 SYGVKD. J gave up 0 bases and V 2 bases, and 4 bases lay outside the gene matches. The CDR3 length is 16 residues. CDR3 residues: CAISEGQGTANYGYTF. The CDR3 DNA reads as TGTGCCATCAGTGAGGGACAGGGGACGGCTAACTATGGCTACACCTTC.

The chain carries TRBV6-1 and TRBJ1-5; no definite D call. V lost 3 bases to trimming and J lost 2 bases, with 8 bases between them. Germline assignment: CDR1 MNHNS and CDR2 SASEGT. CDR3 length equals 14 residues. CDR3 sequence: CASSDWWRNQPQHF. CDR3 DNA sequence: TGTGCCAGCAGTGATTGGTGGCGCAATCAGCCCCAGCATTTT.

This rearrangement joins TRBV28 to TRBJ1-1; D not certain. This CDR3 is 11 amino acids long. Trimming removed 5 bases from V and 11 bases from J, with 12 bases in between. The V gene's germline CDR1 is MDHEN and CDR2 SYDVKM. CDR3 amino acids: CASSNPSRAFF. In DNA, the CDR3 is TGTGCCAGCAGTAACCCCTCGCGGGCTTTCTTT.

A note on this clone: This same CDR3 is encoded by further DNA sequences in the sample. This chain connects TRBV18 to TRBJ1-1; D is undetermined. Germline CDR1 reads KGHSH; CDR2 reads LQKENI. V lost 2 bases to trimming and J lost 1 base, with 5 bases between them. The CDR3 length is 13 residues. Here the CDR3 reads CASSPRQNTEAFF. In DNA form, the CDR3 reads TGTGCCAGCTCACCAAGACAGAACACTGAAGCTTTCTTT. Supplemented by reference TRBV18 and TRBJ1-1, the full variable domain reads NAGVMQNPRHLVRRRGQEARLRCSPMKGHSHVYWYRQLPEEGLKFMVYLQKENIIDESGMPKERFSAEFPKEGPSILRIQQVVRGDSAAYFCASSPRQNTEAFFGQGTRLTVV.

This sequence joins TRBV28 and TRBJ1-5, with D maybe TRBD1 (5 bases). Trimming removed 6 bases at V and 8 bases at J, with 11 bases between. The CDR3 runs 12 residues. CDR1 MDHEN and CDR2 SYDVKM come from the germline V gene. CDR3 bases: TGTGCCAGCAGACGTGGGGCAGAGCCCCAGCATTTT. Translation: CASRRGAEPQHF.

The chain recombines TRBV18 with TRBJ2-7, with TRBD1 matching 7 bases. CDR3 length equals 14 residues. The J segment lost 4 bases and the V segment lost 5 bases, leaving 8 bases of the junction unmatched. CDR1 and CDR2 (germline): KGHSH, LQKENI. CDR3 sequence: CASSNNYRGYEQYF. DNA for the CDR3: TGTGCCAGCTCAAACAATTACAGGGGTTACGAGCAGTACTTC.

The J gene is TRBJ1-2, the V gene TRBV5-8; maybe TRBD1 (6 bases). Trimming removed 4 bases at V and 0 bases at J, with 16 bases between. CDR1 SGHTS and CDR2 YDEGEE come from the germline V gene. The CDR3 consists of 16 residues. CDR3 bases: TGTGCCAGCAGCCTCCAGGGGACCGCAGCTAACTATGGCTACACCTTC. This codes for CASSLQGTAANYGYTF.

CDR3 protein: CASSSSRDRGLANEQFF. CDR3 in DNA: TGCGCCAGCAGCTCGTCCCGGGACAGGGGGCTTGCCAATGAGCAGTTCTTC. The V gene is TRBV5-1, the J gene TRBJ2-1; TRBD1 aligns across 12 bases. V dropped 3 bases and J dropped 6; count of bases not matched to a gene: 10. Germline lookup yields CDR1 SGHRS and CDR2 YFSETQ. The CDR3 runs 17 residues.

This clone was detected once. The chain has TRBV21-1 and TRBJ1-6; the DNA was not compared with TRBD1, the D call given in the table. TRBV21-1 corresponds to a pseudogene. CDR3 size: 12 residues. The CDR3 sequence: CAGQGGNSPLHF. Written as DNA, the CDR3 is TGTGCAGGACAGGGAGGAAATTCACCCCTCCACTTT.

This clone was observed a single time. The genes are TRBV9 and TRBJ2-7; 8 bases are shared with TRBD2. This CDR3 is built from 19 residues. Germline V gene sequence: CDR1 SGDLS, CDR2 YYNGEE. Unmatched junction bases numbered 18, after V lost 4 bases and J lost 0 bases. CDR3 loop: CASSPGGHRDRRSSYEQYF. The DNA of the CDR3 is TGTGCCAGCAGCCCGGGAGGGCACCGGGACCGTCGTAGCTCCTACGAGCAGTACTTC.